The TCR beta chain under discussion was sequenced for a study of blood T cell repertoires in COVID-19. Data came from immunoSEQ multiplex PCR; TCRdb stores just in-frame clones and leaves some out. The table records around 200,000 clones, about 86% of them present only once. This TCR was sampled from a man between 65 and 85 years old with active or convalescent COVID-19. The sequenced sample was peripheral blood.

The CDR3 bases are TGTGCCAGCAGCTTCCAGGGCTATGGCTACACCTTC. Translation gives CASSFQGYGYTF. This chain connects TRBV5-5 to TRBJ1-2; D possibly corresponds to TRBD1 (5 bases). This CDR3 is built from 12 residues. V lost 2 bases to trimming and J lost 4 bases, with 6 bases between them. Germline CDR1 and CDR2: SGHKS and YYEKEE (reference sequence).